This TCR beta chain is drawn from a study of T cells generated in artificial thymic organoids (TCRdb year 2017). Background for the entire study: The study compared the TCR alpha and beta CDR3 repertoires of CD8 single positive T cells derived from in vitro artificial thymic organoids against those of naive CD8 T cells from thymus and peripheral blood. The repertoire sequencing data shown were described as representative of three independent experiments. Paper-wide results and their limitations: Organoid-derived T cells showed no skewing in Valpha or Vbeta usage, which argues against dominance of unconventional lineages or clonal expansions. The TCR clonotype diversity of organoid-derived CD8 single positive T cells was physiological and comparable to that of naive CD8 T cells from thymus and blood.

Details on this clonotype: The antigen this receptor binds is unknown. No clone much larger than this one lies a single base away; base qualities are absent.

CDR1 is given as SGHRS and CDR2 as YFSETQ, both from the germline V gene. From the cysteine up to the phenylalanine, the CDR3 has a length of 15 residues. The DNA shown is the 45-base CDR3, in frame from base 1. V lost 3 bases and J lost 7 bases, and the count of bases not matched to a germline gene is 9. TCRalpha and TCRbeta libraries were amplified separately by semi-nested PCR with Advantage 2 and reverse primers in the TRAC or TRBC constant regions. The amount of total RNA used for first-strand cDNA synthesis ranged from 3.5 to 500 ng. TCR cDNA libraries were generated by 5'-RACE using the SMARTer PCR cDNA Synthesis kit, with a poly-dT primer for first-strand synthesis. The semi-nested reverse primers in the constant regions carried 5-nucleotide sample-specific barcodes, and the PCR products were cleaned up with the Zymo DNA Clean and Concentrator-5 kit. As many as ten barcoded samples were combined into a pool, ligated to Illumina adaptors, and sequenced on an Illumina MiSeq as 2 x 150 bp paired-end reads. The authors' analysis ran thus. Demultiplexed reads were aligned using BLAT against a custom library containing all human TRAV, TRAJ, TRBV, TRBD and TRBJ combinations from IMGT. The best BLAT hits were picked using pslCDnaFilter (-maxAligns=1, -ignoreIntrons), and custom Perl scripts were used to calculate clonotype frequencies. Using fastp at Q25 and MiXCR, TCRdb reprocessed the public reads and kept productive beta chains. One record per CDR3 amino acid sequence lists the most common genes and DNA. The V and J calls come from TCRdb's annotation, not from the publication. This sample is represented by some 7,200 distinct CDR3 sequences; more than 20% of them were singletons. Jointly, the top ten make up about 3% of the sample.

Artificial thymic organoids were generated by aggregating human HSPCs with MS5 murine stromal cells transduced with human DLL1, and the organoids were cultured at an air-liquid interface. Hematopoietic stem and progenitor cells that were CD34+CD3-, FACS-purified and depleted of residual T cells served as the seed cells for the organoids. Serum-free RB27 medium, consisting of RPMI 1640 supplemented with B27, FLT3L, IL-7 and ascorbic acid, was used for organoid culture. Organoid and thymic CD3+TCRalphabeta+CD8 single positive T cells were FACS sorted before RNA extraction. For each sample, total RNA was purified from around 40,000 to 200,000 sorted cells using the RNeasy Micro kit, and RNA quality was checked on an Agilent RNA 6000 Nano chip.

This clonotype was obtained from a human donor who gave cord blood stem cells for thymic organoid culture, a cardiac surgery patient who gave postnatal thymus, or a blood donor (not recorded which). Sequenced sample: naive CD8+ T cells grown in artificial thymic organoids from cord blood stem and progenitor cells. The sample's cell subset or site label is to be understood as: CD3+TCRalphabeta+CD8SP T cells; for blood, CD45RO-CCR7+ naive CD8+ T cells. The chain joins TRBV5-1 to TRBJ2-2; TRBD1 lines up with 7 middle nucleotides. In nucleotides, the sequence is TGCGCCAGCAGCTCCGGGACAGCGAGGGGCGGGGAGCTGTTTTTT. Translated, this is CASSSGTARGGELFF.